One and the same sample provided the 31 T cell receptor beta chains below, sequenced in a study of graft-versus-host responses after intestinal transplantation. The repertoire was sequenced with immunoSEQ multiplex PCR; TCRdb's copy has only in-frame clones and lacks some. The data contain about 97,000 clones, approximately 92% of them singletons. The sequences come from PBMCs, collected just under 460 days after intestinal transplant. The source is a human patient who received an intestinal transplant, so some T cells may come from the graft donor.

The chain carries TRBV13 and TRBJ2-5; the match to TRBD2 covers 10 bases. V lost 2 bases to trimming and J lost 1 base; unmatched junction nucleotides: 1. There are 15 residues in the CDR3. CDR1 is PRHDT, CDR2 FYEKMQ, per germline (reference sequence). The CDR3 nucleotides are TGTGCCAGCAGCTTACAGCGGGGGGGCCAAGAGACCCAGTACTTC. This sequence encodes CASSLQRGGQETQYF.

This rearrangement joins TRBV5-1 to TRBJ1-1; D not resolved. The CDR3 is made up of 15 amino acids. The V and J ends lost 1 base and 0 bases respectively, with 10 bases between them. From germline, CDR1 is SGHRS and CDR2 YFSETQ. CDR3 in DNA: TGCGCCAGCAGCTTGAGGCCAGGAATGAACACTGAAGCTTTCTTT. Protein product: CASSLRPGMNTEAFF.

The V call is TRBV7-2, the J call TRBJ2-3, with D unclear. CDR1 and CDR2 from the germline V gene are SGHTA and FQGNSA. The V gene lost 4 bases and the J gene lost 2 bases, with 1 base spanning the gap. CDR3 length: 11 residues. The CDR3 here is CASSYTDTQYF. As DNA, the CDR3 is TGTGCCAGCAGCTACACAGATACGCAGTATTTT. The entire variable domain, with the rest obtained from reference TRBV7-2 and TRBJ2-3, is as follows: GAGVSQSPSNKVTEKGKDVELRCDPISGHTALYWYRQSLGQGLEFLIYFQGNSAPDKSGLPSDRFSAERTGGSVSTLTIQRTQQEDSAVYLCASSYTDTQYFGPGTRLTVL.

The V gene is TRBV18, the J gene TRBJ1-6; possible D gene TRBD1, 5 bases. The CDR3 loop spans 16 amino acids. The V end lost 3 bases, the J end lost 7 bases, and 16 bases lay between the germline ends. Germline CDR1 KGHSH, CDR2 LQKENI. The CDR3 sequence is CASSPTTGGTNSPLHF. The CDR3, as DNA: TGTGCCAGCTCACCGACGACCGGGGGAACAAATTCACCCCTCCACTTT.

The chain has TRBV9 and TRBJ1-5, with TRBD1 matching 8 bases. CDR1 is SGDLS, CDR2 YYNGEE, per germline. This CDR3 has 17 residues. Trimming at V came to 0 bases and at J to 4 bases, leaving 9 bases not matched to a gene. The CDR3 region has the DNA TGTGCCAGCAGCGTAGGTGACACAGGGGGGCTTAATCAGCCCCAGCATTTT. Residues: CASSVGDTGGLNQPQHF.

The genes are TRBV6-5 and TRBJ2-7; D possibly uses TRBD1 or TRBD2 (6 bases each). Trimming took off 6 bases at V and 2 bases at J, with 17 bases between the two ends. Germline CDR1 and CDR2: MNHEY and SVGAGI. The CDR3 has 15 amino acids. The CDR3 region is CASRTFSGAAYEQYF. Written as DNA, the CDR3 is TGTGCCAGCAGGACCTTCTCGGGGGCGGCCTACGAGCAGTACTTC.

This clone was seen only once. The CDR3 DNA is TGTGCCAGCAGTTACCCGCCTGGACAGGGGGCCACTGAAGCTTTCTTT. Its translation: CASSYPPGQGATEAFF. The chain couples TRBV6-6 to TRBJ1-1; the match to TRBD1 covers 11 bases. CDR1 and CDR2 from the germline V gene are MNHNY and SVGAGI (reference sequence). This CDR3 has 16 residues. V shed 2 bases and J 4 bases; nucleotides not matched to a gene: 6.

This chain uses TRBV7-9 with TRBJ1-1; D gene uncertain. This CDR3 comprises 12 residues. V was shortened by 5 bases and J by 8 bases, with 12 bases between the two germline ends. Per the germline V gene, CDR1 is SEHNR and CDR2 is FQNEAQ (reference sequence). The DNA for the CDR3 is TGTGCCAGCAGCCGCGGACCCCAAGAAGCTTTCTTT. Amino acids: CASSRGPQEAFF.

The chain employs TRBV18 and TRBJ2-5; D possibly corresponds to TRBD1 (5 bases). This CDR3 comprises 13 residues. Germline CDR1 KGHSH, CDR2 LQKENI. V lost 3 bases and J lost 5, with 10 bases in between. The CDR3 sequence: CASSPLQGETQYF. The CDR3 DNA reads TGTGCCAGCTCACCCCTGCAGGGCGAGACCCAGTACTTC.

V gene TRBV5-1 combines with J gene TRBJ2-5; 7 bases match TRBD2. This CDR3 has 14 residues. Looked up from germline, CDR1 is SGHRS and CDR2 is YFSETQ. V shed 7 bases and J 5 bases; nucleotides not matched to a gene: 11. DNA for the CDR3: TGCGCCAGCGCAACCCGGGGGGTCCAGGAGACCCAGTACTTC. Protein: CASATRGVQETQYF.

The CDR3: CASSQRSKGGYTF. The CDR3 nucleotides read TGTGCCAGCAGCCAACGCTCAAAGGGTGGCTACACCTTC. The V call is TRBV14, the J call TRBJ1-2; D not resolved. This CDR3 is 13 amino acids long. Germline V CDR1 and CDR2: SGHDN, FVKESK. The V gene lost 2 bases and the J gene lost 7 bases, with 11 bases spanning the gap.

The chain links TRBV19 to TRBJ2-3; 13 positions agree with TRBD2. V gave up 5 bases and J gave up 5 bases; unmatched junction bases: 10. The CDR3 is made up of 17 amino acids. CDR1 is LNHDA and CDR2 is SQIVND in the germline V gene (reference sequence). The CDR3 DNA is TGTGCCAGTAGTCCGACTGGGACTAGCGGGGAAGGAGATACGCAGTATTTT. Its protein product is CASSPTGTSGEGDTQYF.

This chain joins TRBV6-5 and TRBJ2-7; no definite D call. Germline values: CDR1 MNHEY, CDR2 SVGAGI. Trimming shortened V by 1 base and J by 3 bases, and 13 bases separated the two germline ends. The CDR3 runs to 15 residues. In DNA, the CDR3 is TGTGCCAGCAGTTACTTGGTGGGTGGGCGCTACGAGCAGTACTTC. Encoded protein: CASSYLVGGRYEQYF.

CDR3 in DNA: TGTGCCAGCAGCGGGGCTAGTAACCCAGATACGCAGTATTTT. Translated: CASSGASNPDTQYF. V is TRBV5-4 and J is TRBJ2-3, with D perhaps matching TRBD1 (5 bases). This CDR3 has 14 amino acids. Trimming cost V 4 bases and J 4 bases, with 13 bases left between them. Germline V lookup: CDR1 SGHNT, CDR2 YYREEE (reference sequence).

The gene calls are TRBV4-2 and TRBJ2-7, with TRBD2 identical over 10 bases. Germline V gives CDR1 LGHNA, CDR2 YNFKEQ. Trimming at V came to 4 bases and at J to 3 bases, leaving 9 bases not matched to a gene. The CDR3 is 16 residues long. The CDR3 loop is CASSREAGGPYYEQYF. CDR3 coding DNA: TGTGCCAGCAGCCGCGAAGCGGGGGGGCCCTACTACGAGCAGTACTTC.

The chain joins TRBV2 to TRBJ2-1, with TRBD2 identical over 7 bases. The germline V gene encodes CDR1 SNHLY and CDR2 FYNNEI. This CDR3 region has 13 residues. The ends lost 7 bases at V and 7 bases at J; junction bases unmatched: 7. The CDR3 coding sequence is TGTGCCAGCATGCGGGGGTCCGTAAATGAGCAGTTCTTC. Amino acids: CASMRGSVNEQFF.

V usage is TRBV6-1 and J usage is TRBJ2-3, with 12 bases fitting TRBD2. Looked up from germline, CDR1 is MNHNS and CDR2 is SASEGT. Germline trimming cut 1 base from V and 5 bases from J; bases unmatched to any gene: 7. The CDR3 has 17 residues. The CDR3 DNA reads TGTGCCAGCAGTGAAGTGGCTAGCGGGGGGGCCAGAGATACGCAGTATTTT. It codes for CASSEVASGGARDTQYF.

The chain couples TRBV6-1 to TRBJ1-2; D is unclear. V lost 6 bases and J lost 3, with 11 bases in between. Looked up from germline, CDR1 is MNHNS and CDR2 is SASEGT. This CDR3 has 13 residues. CDR3 sequence reads: CASSPGRDYGYTF. DNA for the CDR3: TGTGCCAGCAGCCCGGGCCGAGACTATGGCTACACCTTC.

As to this clone: At one end, the junction sequence differs from germline, possibly due to a read error. Other nucleotide sequences from this sample produce the same CDR3. The chain couples TRBV5-4 to TRBJ2-3; 11 positions agree with TRBD2. Germline V gene sequence: CDR1 SGHNT, CDR2 YYREEE (reference sequence). This CDR3 contains 14 residues. CDR3 amino acids: CASSPSGGPDTQYF. The CDR3 bases are TGTGCCAGCAGCCCTAGCGGGGGGCCAGATACGCAGTATTTC. Full variable domain (remainder filled in from reference TRBV5-4 and TRBJ2-3): ETGVTQSPTHLIKTRGQQVTLRCSSQSGHNTVSWYQQALGQGPQFIFQYYREEENGRGNFPPRFSGLQFPNYSSELNVNALELDDSALYLCASSPSGGPDTQYFGPGTRLTVL.

This sequence joins TRBV7-3 and TRBJ2-2, with no clear D. The CDR3 extends over 12 amino acids. V lost 2 bases and J 9 bases, leaving 7 bases between the germline ends. Germline CDR1 is SGHTA and CDR2 is FQGTGA. Here the CDR3 DNA reads TGTGCCAGCAGCTTAGGGTCTAGGGAGCTGTTTTTT. This encodes CASSLGSRELFF. The variable domain in full, completed from reference TRBV7-3 and TRBJ2-2, reads GAGVSQTPSNKVTEKGKYVELRCDPISGHTALYWYRQSLGQGPEFLIYFQGTGAADDSGLPNDRFFAVRPEGSVSTLKIQRTERGDSAVYLCASSLGSRELFFGEGSRLTVL.

The chain is built from TRBV2 and TRBJ2-6; 11 bases agree with TRBD2. The CDR3 length is 18 residues. The trim removed 6 bases at V and 0 bases at J, leaving 7 bases unmatched. CDR1 is SNHLY and CDR2 is FYNNEI in the germline V gene. The CDR3 loop is CASRQTSGGLSGANVLTF. CDR3 DNA sequence: TGTGCCAGCAGGCAAACTAGCGGGGGCCTCTCTGGGGCCAACGTCCTGACTTTC.

The J gene is TRBJ1-1, the V gene TRBV27; D remains unclear. The germline V gene encodes CDR1 MNHEY and CDR2 SMNVEV (reference sequence). Trimming removed 2 bases from V and 1 base from J, with 8 bases in between. The CDR3 consists of 14 residues. The CDR3 spells CASSLRLGNTEAFF. CDR3 nucleotides: TGTGCCAGCAGTTTACGGCTGGGGAACACTGAAGCTTTCTTT.

V is TRBV9 and J is TRBJ1-1; D is unresolved. CDR1 and CDR2 from the germline V gene are SGDLS and YYNGEE. This CDR3 contains 15 residues. Trimming took 0 bases from V and 5 from J, leaving 14 bases between them. The chain's CDR3 is CASSVDPTRATEAFF. The DNA for the CDR3 is TGTGCCAGCAGCGTAGACCCAACAAGGGCGACTGAAGCTTTCTTT.

With regard to this clone: A far more abundant clone sits one base away, making this likely a read error. The gene calls are TRBV7-9 and TRBJ1-5; 9 nucleotides line up with TRBD1. Trimming removed 5 bases from V and 1 base from J; junction bases left unmatched: 6. The germline V gene has CDR1 SEHNR and CDR2 FQNEAQ (reference sequence). The CDR3 has 16 residues. The CDR3 DNA is TGTGCCAGCAGCCGGGGACAGGGTAAGAGCAATCAGCCCCAGCATTTT. It is translated as CASSRGQGKSNQPQHF.

Only one count was recorded for this clone. The J gene is TRBJ2-2, the V gene TRBV19; D perhaps matches TRBD1 (5 bases). V lost 4 bases and J lost 4, with 10 bases in between. CDR1 and CDR2 from the germline V gene are LNHDA and SQIVND (reference sequence). This CDR3 has 14 amino acids. The CDR3 nucleotides are TGTGCCAGTAGTACCCGACAGTTCACCGGGGAGCTGTTTTTT. Protein: CASSTRQFTGELFF.

The rearrangement links TRBV10-2 to TRBJ2-7; D gene unclear. The CDR3 contains 13 residues. V gave up 4 bases and J gave up 5 bases, with 12 bases separating them. CDR1 is WSHSY, CDR2 SAAADI, per germline. The CDR3 reads CASSANGRNEQYF. The CDR3 DNA reads as TGCGCCAGCAGTGCAAACGGGCGTAACGAGCAGTACTTC.

This clone was counted once. The DNA for the CDR3 is TGCGCCAGCAGCATCCTAAAGGGGCGCCAAGAGACCCAGTACTTC. Translated, it gives CASSILKGRQETQYF. The chain has TRBV5-1 and TRBJ2-5; a weak D match, TRBD1 (5 bases). Trimming stripped 4 bases from V and 1 base from J, with 14 bases between. This CDR3 region has 15 residues. CDR1 SGHRS and CDR2 YFSETQ come from the germline V gene.

The gene calls are TRBV4-2 and TRBJ2-5; 11 bases map to TRBD2. The CDR3 consists of 14 residues. J was trimmed by 5 bases and V by 5 bases; bases with no gene match: 4. CDR1 and CDR2 (germline): LGHNA, YNFKEQ. CDR3 DNA: TGTGCCAGCAGCAACCCTAGCGGGGGGGAGACCCAGTACTTC. Amino acid sequence: CASSNPSGGETQYF.

V gene TRBV10-1 combines with J gene TRBJ1-1; no clear D. Germline V gene sequence: CDR1 WNHNN, CDR2 SYGVQD (reference sequence). V lost 6 bases and J lost 0, with 11 bases in between. The CDR3 contains 14 residues. The CDR3 bases are TGCGCCAGCAGCTCTAGCCTCATGAACACTGAAGCTTTCTTT. Its translation: CASSSSLMNTEAFF.

The rearrangement links TRBV7-9 to TRBJ1-5; D is uncertain. Trimming removed 3 bases from V and 0 bases from J, with 6 bases in between. The length of the CDR3 is 14 residues. Germline-derived CDR1 and CDR2 are SEHNR and FQNEAQ (reference sequence). The DNA of the CDR3 is TGTGCCAGCAGCTTCGTGGATAGCAATCAGCCCCAGCATTTT. Translated, it gives CASSFVDSNQPQHF.

The J gene is TRBJ2-7, the V gene TRBV29-1, with D perhaps matching TRBD2 (7 bases). V was pared by 8 bases and J by 0 bases, with 17 bases between. CDR1 SQVTM and CDR2 ANQGSEA come from the germline V gene. This CDR3 comprises 14 residues. The CDR3 bases are TGCAGCTCGAAGGGGGAGGGGCGCTCCTACGAGCAGTACTTC. This codes for CSSKGEGRSYEQYF.